The clone carrying this TCR beta chain has ten or more counts. Its specificity is not known. Trimming at V came to 6 bases and at J to 1 base, leaving 3 bases not matched to a gene. Germline lookup yields CDR1 WNHNN and CDR2 SYGVQD (reference sequence). The CDR3 contains 14 residues. These data originate in a study of T cells in Graves' hyperthyroidism and ophthalmopathy. Study summary: At the time of initial diagnosis and before any treatment, peripheral blood was collected.

TCR beta CDR3 region amplification was performed from RNA transcripts. The HTBI primer set was used in a first-round RT-PCR of the TCR CDR3. TCRdb redid the calling of the multiplex PCR reads with MiXCR, one entry per CDR3 protein. The sample holds about 360,000 distinct CDR3 sequences; approximately 19% are singletons and the top ten take about 3.7%. Study findings and constraints: Most clonotypes expanded in the thyroid (above 0.001) were also present in blood.

The patients, who ranged from 18 to 65 in age, presented with newly diagnosed hyperthyroidism lasting under 2 months. The sequenced material came from blood. This receptor was identified in a woman aged 18-29 years with Graves' hyperthyroidism. The chain is built from TRBV10-1 and TRBJ2-7, with TRBD1 matching 10 bases. DNA for the CDR3: TGCGCCAGCAGGGACAGGGGGGGATCCTACGAGCAGTACTTC. It specifies CASRDRGGSYEQYF.